The clone carrying this T cell receptor (beta chain) was seen a handful of times. This entry is derived from a study of early T cells in non-severe SARS-CoV-2 infection. As part of library construction, unique molecular identifiers were attached to individual cDNA molecules. TCRdb re-called the 5' RACE reads through MiXCR, storing one row per CDR3 protein. This sample has 55,000 to 65,000 distinct CDR3 sequences, with roughly an eighth found just once. The V gene lost 3 bases and the J gene lost 6 bases, with 9 bases spanning the gap. Germline CDR1 DFQATT, CDR2 SNEGSKA (reference sequence). The CDR3 covers 13 residues.

The sequence was collected from an adult who was a healthcare worker with PCR-confirmed SARS-CoV-2 infection or an uninfected control (not recorded which). The gene calls are TRBV20-1 and TRBJ1-6; unclear D gene. The material sequenced was whole blood. In DNA form, the CDR3 reads TGCAGTGCTAGTTCTGTGTTTAATTCACCCCTCCACTTT. It translates to CSASSVFNSPLHF.